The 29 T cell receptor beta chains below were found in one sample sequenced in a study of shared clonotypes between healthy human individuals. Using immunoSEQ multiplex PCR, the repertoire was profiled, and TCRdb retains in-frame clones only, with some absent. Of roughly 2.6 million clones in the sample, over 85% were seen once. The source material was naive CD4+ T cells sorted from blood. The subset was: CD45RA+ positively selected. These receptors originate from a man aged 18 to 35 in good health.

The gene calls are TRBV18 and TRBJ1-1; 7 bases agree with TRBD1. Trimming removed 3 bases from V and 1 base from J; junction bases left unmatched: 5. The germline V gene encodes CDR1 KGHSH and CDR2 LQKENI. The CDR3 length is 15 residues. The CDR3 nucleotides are TGTGCCAGCTCACCGCAGACAGGGCAGAACACTGAAGCTTTCTTT. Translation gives CASSPQTGQNTEAFF.

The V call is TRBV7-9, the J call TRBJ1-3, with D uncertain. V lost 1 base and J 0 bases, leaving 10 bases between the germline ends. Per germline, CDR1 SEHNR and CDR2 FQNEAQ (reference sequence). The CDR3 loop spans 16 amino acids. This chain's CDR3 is CASSLVWVGSGNTIYF. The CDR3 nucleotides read TGTGCCAGCAGCTTAGTGTGGGTCGGCTCTGGAAACACCATATATTTT.

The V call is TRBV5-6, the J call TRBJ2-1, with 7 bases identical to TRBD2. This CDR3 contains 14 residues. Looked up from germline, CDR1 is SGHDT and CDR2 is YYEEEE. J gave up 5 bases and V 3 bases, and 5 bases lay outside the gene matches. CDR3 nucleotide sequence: TGTGCCAGCAGCTCCCTGGGGGGGGACAATGAGCAGTTCTTC. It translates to CASSSLGGDNEQFF.

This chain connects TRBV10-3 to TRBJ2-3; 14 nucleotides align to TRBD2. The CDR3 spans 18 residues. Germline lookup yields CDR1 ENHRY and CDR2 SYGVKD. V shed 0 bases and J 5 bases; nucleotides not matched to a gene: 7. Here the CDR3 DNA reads TGTGCCATCAGTGAGTCGACGGGACTAGCGGGGGATCGAGATACGCAGTATTTT. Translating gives CAISESTGLAGDRDTQYF.

CDR3 in amino acids: CASSENLATDTQYF. In DNA, the CDR3 is TGTGCCAGCAGTGAAAATCTAGCGACAGATACGCAGTATTTT. The J gene is TRBJ2-3, the V gene TRBV9, with D tentatively TRBD2 (6 bases). Deletions cut 5 bases from V and 3 bases from J, with 13 bases between. Germline assignment: CDR1 SGDLS and CDR2 YYNGEE. The CDR3 loop spans 14 amino acids. Full variable domain (outside the CDR3, taken from reference TRBV9 and TRBJ2-3): DSGVTQTPKHLITATGQRVTLRCSPRSGDLSVYWYQQSLDQGLQFLIQYYNGEERAKGNILERFSAQQFPDLHSELNLSSLELGDSALYFCASSENLATDTQYFGPGTRLTVL.

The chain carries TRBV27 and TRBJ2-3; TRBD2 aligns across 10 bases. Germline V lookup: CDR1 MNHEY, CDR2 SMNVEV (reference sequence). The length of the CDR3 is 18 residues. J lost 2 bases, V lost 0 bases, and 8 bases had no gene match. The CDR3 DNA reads TGTGCCAGCAGTTTATCGTTCCTAGCGGGGGAGTACACAGATACGCAGTATTTT. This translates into CASSLSFLAGEYTDTQYF.

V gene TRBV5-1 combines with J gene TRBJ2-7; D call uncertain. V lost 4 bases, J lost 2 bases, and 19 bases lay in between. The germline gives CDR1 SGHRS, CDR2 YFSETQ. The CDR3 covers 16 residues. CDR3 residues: CASSPYRNSGPYEQYF. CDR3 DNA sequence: TGCGCCAGCAGCCCCTACCGGAACAGTGGCCCCTACGAGCAGTACTTC.

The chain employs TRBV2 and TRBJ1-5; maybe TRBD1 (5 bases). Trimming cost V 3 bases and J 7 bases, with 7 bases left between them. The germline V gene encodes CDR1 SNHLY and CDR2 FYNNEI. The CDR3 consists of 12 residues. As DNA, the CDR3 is TGTGCCAGCAGTGAGGGGCCCCAGCCCCAGCATTTT. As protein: CASSEGPQPQHF. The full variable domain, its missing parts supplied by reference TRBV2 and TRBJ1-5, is EPEVTQTPSHQVTQMGQEVILRCVPISNHLYFYWYRQILGQKVEFLVSFYNNEISEKSEIFDDQFSVERPDGSNFTLKIRSTKLEDSAMYFCASSEGPQPQHFGDGTRLSIL.

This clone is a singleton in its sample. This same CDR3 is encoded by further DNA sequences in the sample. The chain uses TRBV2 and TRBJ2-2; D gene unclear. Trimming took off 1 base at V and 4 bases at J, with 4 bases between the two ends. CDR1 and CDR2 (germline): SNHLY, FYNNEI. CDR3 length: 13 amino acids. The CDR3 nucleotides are TGTGCCAGCAGTGAAGGTCTCACCGGGGAGCTGTTTTTT. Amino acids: CASSEGLTGELFF.

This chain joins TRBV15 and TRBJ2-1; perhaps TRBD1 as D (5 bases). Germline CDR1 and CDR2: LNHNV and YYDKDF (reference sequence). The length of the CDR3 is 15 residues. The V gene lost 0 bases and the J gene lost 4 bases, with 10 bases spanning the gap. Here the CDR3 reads CATSREIQGYNEQFF. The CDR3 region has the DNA TGTGCCACCAGCAGAGAGATCCAGGGTTACAATGAGCAGTTCTTC.

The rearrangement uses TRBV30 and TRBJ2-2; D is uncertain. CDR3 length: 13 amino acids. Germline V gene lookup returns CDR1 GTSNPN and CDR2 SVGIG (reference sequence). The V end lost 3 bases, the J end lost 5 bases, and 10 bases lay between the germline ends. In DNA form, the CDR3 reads TGTGCCTGGAGCAGTCAGAGTACCGGGGAGCTGTTTTTT. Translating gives CAWSSQSTGELFF.

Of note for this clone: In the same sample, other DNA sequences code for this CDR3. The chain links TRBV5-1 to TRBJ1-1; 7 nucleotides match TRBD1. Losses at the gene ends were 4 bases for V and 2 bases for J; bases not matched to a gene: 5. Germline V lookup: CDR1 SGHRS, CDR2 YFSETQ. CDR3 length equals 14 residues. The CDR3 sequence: CASSPQGGNTEAFF. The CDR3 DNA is TGCGCCAGCAGCCCCCAGGGGGGAAACACTGAAGCTTTCTTT.

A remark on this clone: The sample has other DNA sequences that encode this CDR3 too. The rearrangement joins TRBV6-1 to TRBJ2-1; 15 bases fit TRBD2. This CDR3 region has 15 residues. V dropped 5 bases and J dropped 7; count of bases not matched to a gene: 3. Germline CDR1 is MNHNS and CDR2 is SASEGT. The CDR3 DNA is TGTGCCAGCAGTTCCGGACTAGCGGGGGGGAATGAGCAGTTCTTC. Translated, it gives CASSSGLAGGNEQFF.

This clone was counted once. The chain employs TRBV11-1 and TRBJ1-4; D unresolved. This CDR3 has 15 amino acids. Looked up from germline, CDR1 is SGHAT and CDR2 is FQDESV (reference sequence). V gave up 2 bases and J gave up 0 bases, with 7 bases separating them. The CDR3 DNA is TGTGCCAGCAGCTTACAGCCAGCAACTAATGAAAAACTGTTTTTT. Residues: CASSLQPATNEKLFF.

CDR3 sequence reads: CASSFQTTSTGELFF. DNA of the CDR3: TGCGCCAGCAGCTTCCAGACTACTTCAACCGGGGAGCTGTTTTTT. This rearrangement joins TRBV5-1 to TRBJ2-2; the D gene is possibly TRBD2 (5 bases). V lost 2 bases and J 5 bases, leaving 13 bases between the germline ends. The length of the CDR3 is 15 residues. Germline V gene sequence: CDR1 SGHRS, CDR2 YFSETQ.

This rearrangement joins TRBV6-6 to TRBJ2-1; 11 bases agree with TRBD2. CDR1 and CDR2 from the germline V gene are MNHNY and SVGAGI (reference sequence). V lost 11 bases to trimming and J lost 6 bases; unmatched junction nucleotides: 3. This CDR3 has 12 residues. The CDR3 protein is CAGGLAGNEQFF. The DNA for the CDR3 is TGTGCCGGCGGACTAGCGGGCAATGAGCAGTTCTTC.

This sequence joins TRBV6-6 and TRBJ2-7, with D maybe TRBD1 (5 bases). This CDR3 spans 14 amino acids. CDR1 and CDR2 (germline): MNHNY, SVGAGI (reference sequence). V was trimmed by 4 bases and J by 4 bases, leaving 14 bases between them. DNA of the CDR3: TGTGCCAGCAGTTTACAGGCTGGGGCATACGAGCAGTACTTC. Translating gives CASSLQAGAYEQYF.

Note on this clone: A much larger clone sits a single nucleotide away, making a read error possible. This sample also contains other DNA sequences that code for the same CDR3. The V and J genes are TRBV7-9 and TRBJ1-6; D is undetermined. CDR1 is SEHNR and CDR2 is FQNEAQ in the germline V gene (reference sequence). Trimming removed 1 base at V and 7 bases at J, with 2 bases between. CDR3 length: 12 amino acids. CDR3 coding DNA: TGTGCCAGCAGCTTAGGAAATTCACCCCTCCACTTT. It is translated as CASSLGNSPLHF.

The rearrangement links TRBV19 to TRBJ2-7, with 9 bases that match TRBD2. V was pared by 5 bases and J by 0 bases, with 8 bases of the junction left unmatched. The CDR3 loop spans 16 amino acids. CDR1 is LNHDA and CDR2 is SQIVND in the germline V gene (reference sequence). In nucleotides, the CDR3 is TGTGCCAGTAGTCCTCTTAGCGGGAGCGTCTCCTACGAGCAGTACTTC. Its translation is CASSPLSGSVSYEQYF. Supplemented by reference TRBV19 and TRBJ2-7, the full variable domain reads DGGITQSPKYLFRKEGQNVTLSCEQNLNHDAMYWYRQDPGQGLRLIYYSQIVNDFQKGDIAEGYSVSREKKESFPLTVTSAQKNPTAFYLCASSPLSGSVSYEQYFGPGTRLTVT.

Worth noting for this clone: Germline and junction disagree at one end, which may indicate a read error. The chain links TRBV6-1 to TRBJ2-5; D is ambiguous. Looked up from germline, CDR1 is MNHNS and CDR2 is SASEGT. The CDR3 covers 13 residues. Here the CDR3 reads CASSGTQQGTQYF. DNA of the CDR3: TGTGCCAGCAGTGGCACTCAACAAGGGACCCAGTACTTC.

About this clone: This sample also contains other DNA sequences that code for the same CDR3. The CDR3 region has the DNA TGCGCCAGCAGCTCGACAGGGGCAGGAAACACCATATATTTT. Translation gives CASSSTGAGNTIYF. This chain links TRBV5-1 with TRBJ1-3; the match to TRBD1 covers 8 bases. From germline, CDR1 is SGHRS and CDR2 YFSETQ. CDR3 size: 14 residues. Trimming removed 3 bases from V and 4 bases from J; junction bases left unmatched: 3.

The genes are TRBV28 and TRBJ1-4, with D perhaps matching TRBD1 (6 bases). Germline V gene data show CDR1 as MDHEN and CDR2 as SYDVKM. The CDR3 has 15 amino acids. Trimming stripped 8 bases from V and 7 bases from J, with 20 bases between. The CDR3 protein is CASGSQGQWGEKLFF. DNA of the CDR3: TGTGCCAGCGGTTCCCAAGGACAGTGGGGTGAAAAACTGTTTTTT.

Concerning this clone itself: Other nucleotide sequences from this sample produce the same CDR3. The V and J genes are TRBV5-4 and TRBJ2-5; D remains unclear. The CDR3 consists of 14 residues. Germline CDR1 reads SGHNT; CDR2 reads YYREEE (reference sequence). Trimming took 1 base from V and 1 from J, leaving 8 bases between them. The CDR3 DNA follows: TGTGCCAGCAGCTTGACGGGCAGCCAAGAGACCCAGTACTTC. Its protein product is CASSLTGSQETQYF.

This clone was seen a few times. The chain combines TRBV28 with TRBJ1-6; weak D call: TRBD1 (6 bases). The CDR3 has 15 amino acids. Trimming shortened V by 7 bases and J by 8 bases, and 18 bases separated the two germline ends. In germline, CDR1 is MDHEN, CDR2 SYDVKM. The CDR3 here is CASIMGAHVDSPLHF. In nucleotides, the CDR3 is TGTGCCAGCATAATGGGGGCGCATGTCGATTCACCCCTCCACTTT. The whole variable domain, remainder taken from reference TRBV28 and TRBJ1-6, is DVKVTQSSRYLVKRTGEKVFLECVQDMDHENMFWYRQDPGLGLRLIYFSYDVKMKEKGDIPEGYSVSREKKERFSLILESASTNQTSMYLCASIMGAHVDSPLHFGNGTRLTVT.

In DNA, the CDR3 is TGTGCCAGCAGCTTAACCGTTCTAGCGGGGGTCTACGAGCAGTACTTC. Amino acid sequence: CASSLTVLAGVYEQYF. The chain combines TRBV7-2 with TRBJ2-7, with 10 bases lining up with TRBD2. The CDR3 has 16 residues. Germline V gene data show CDR1 as SGHTA and CDR2 as FQGNSA. V lost 2 bases and J lost 3; bases outside the gene matches: 7. Looking up the rest from reference TRBV7-2 and TRBJ2-7 gives the full variable domain: GAGVSQSPSNKVTEKGKDVELRCDPISGHTALYWYRQSLGQGLEFLIYFQGNSAPDKSGLPSDRFSAERTGGSVSTLTIQRTQQEDSAVYLCASSLTVLAGVYEQYFGPGTRLTVT.

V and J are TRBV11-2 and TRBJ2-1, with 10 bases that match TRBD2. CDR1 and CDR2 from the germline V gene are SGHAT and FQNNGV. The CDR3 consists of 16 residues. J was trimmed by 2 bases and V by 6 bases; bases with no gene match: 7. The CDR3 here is CASRTRSGGAYNEQFF. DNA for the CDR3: TGTGCCAGCAGGACCCGGAGCGGGGGGGCCTACAATGAGCAGTTCTTC. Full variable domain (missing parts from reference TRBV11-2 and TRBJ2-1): EAGVAQSPRYKIIEKRQSVAFWCNPISGHATLYWYQQILGQGPKLLIQFQNNGVVDDSQLPKDRFSAERLKGVDSTLKIQPAKLEDSAVYLCASRTRSGGAYNEQFFGPGTRLTVL.

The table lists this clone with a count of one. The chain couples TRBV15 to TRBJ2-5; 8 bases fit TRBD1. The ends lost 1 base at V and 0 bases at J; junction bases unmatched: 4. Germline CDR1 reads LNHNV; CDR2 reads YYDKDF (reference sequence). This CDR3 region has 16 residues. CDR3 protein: CATSRVSRGHQETQYF. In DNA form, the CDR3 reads TGTGCCACCAGCAGAGTGAGCAGGGGGCACCAAGAGACCCAGTACTTC.

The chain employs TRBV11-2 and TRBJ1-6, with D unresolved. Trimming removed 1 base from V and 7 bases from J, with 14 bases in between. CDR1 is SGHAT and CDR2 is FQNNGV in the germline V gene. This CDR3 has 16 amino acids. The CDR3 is CASSLVLLGGNSPLHF. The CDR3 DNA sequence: TGTGCCAGCAGCTTAGTTCTCTTGGGCGGGAATTCACCCCTCCACTTT.

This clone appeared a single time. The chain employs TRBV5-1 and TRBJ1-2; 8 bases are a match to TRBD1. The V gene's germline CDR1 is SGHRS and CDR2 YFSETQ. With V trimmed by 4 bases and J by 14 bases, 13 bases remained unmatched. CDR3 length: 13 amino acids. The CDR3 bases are TGCGCCAGCAGCAGTCAGGGGGCCCCTCTCTCTACCTTC. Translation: CASSSQGAPLSTF.